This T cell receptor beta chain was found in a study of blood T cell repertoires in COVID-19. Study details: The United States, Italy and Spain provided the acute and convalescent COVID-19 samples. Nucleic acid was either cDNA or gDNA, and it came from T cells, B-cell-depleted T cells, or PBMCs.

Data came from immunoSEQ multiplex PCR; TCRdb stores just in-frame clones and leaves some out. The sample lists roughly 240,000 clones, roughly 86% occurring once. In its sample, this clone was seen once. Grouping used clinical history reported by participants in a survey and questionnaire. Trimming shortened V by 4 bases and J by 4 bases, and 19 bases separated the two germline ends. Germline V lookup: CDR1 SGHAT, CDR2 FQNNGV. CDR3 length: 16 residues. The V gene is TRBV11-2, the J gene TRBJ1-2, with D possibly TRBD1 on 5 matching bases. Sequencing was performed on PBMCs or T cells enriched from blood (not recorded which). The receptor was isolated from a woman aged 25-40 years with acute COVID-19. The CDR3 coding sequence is TGTGCCAGCAGCTCCTCTAGGGGCAGGGCCCCCTATGGCTACACCTTC. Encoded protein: CASSSSRGRAPYGYTF.